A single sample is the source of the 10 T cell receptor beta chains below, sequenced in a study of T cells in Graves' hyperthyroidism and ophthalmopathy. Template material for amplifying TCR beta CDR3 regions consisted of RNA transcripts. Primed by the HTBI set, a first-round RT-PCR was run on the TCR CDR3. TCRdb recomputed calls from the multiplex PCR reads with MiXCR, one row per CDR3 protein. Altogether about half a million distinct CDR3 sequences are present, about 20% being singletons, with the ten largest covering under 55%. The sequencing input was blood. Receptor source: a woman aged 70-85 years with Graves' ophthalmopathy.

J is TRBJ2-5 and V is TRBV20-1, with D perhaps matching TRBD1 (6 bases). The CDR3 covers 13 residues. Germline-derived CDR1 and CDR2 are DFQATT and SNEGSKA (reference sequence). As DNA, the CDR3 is TGCAGCGCAAGCAGGGGCCCAGGGGAGACCCAGTACTTC. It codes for CSASRGPGETQYF.

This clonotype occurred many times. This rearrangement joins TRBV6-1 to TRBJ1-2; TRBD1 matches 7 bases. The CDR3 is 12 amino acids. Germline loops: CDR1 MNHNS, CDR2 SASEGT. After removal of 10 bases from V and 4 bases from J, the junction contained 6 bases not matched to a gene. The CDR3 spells CATSGGTYGYTF. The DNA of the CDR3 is TGTGCCACCTCAGGGGGGACCTATGGCTACACCTTC.

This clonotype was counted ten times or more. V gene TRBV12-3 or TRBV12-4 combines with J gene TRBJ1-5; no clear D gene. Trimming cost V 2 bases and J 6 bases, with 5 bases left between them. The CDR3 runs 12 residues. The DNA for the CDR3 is TGTGCCAGCAGTTTATCAGGTCAGCCCCAGCATTTT. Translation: CASSLSGQPQHF.

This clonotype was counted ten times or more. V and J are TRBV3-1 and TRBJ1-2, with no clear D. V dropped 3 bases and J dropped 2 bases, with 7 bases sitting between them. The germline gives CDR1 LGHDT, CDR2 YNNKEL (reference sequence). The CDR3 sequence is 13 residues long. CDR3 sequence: CASSHGPNYGYTF. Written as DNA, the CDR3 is TGTGCCAGCAGCCATGGCCCGAACTATGGCTACACCTTC. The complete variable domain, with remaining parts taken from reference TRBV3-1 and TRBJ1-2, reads DTAVSQTPKYLVTQMGNDKSIKCEQNLGHDTMYWYKQDSKKFLKIMFSYNNKELIINETVPNRFSPKSPDKAHLNLHINSLELGDSAVYFCASSHGPNYGYTFGSGTRLTVV.

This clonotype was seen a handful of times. The DNA of the CDR3 is TGTGCCAGCAGCTTTTTGGGGACAGGGTATGAAAAACTGTTTTTT. This sequence encodes CASSFLGTGYEKLFF. The chain links TRBV7-2 to TRBJ1-4, with 9 positions matching TRBD1. With 3 bases clipped from V and 6 bases from J, the junction kept 5 bases outside the gene matches. The germline V gene encodes CDR1 SGHTA and CDR2 FQGNSA. The CDR3 is 15 amino acids. The whole variable domain, remainder taken from reference TRBV7-2 and TRBJ1-4, is GAGVSQSPSNKVTEKGKDVELRCDPISGHTALYWYRQSLGQGLEFLIYFQGNSAPDKSGLPSDRFSAERTGGSVSTLTIQRTQQEDSAVYLCASSFLGTGYEKLFFGSGTQLSVL.

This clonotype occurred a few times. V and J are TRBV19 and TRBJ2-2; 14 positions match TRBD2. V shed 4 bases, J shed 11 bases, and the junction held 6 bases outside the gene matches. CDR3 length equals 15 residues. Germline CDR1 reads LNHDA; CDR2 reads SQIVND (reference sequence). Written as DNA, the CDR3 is TGTGCCAGTAGTAAGACTAGCGGGGGGGTAGGAGAGCTGTTTTTT. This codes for CASSKTSGGVGELFF.

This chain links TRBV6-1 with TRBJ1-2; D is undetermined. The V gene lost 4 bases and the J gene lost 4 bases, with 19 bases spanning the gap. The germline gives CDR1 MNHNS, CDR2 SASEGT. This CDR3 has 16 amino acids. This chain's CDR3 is CASSGNRAELFYGYTF. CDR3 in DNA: TGTGCCAGCAGTGGAAATCGGGCAGAGCTTTTCTATGGCTACACCTTC.

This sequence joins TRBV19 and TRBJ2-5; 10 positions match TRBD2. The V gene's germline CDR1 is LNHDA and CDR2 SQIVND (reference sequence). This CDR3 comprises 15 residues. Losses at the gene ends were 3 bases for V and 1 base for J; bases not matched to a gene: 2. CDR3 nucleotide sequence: TGTGCCAGTAGTATCGGACTAGCGGTCCAAGAGACCCAGTACTTC. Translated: CASSIGLAVQETQYF.

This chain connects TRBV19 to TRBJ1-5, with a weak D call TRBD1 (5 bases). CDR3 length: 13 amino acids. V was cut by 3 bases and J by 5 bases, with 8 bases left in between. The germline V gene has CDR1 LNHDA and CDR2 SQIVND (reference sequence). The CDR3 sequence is CASSMIGDQPQHF. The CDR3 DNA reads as TGTGCCAGTAGTATGATAGGGGATCAGCCCCAGCATTTT.

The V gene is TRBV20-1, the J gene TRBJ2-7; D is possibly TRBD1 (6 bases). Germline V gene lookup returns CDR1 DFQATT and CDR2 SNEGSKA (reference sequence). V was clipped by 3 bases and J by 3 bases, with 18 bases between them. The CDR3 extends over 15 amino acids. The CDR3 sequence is CSARPQGRKDYEQYF. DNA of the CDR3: TGCAGTGCTAGGCCGCAGGGGCGTAAGGACTACGAGCAGTACTTC.